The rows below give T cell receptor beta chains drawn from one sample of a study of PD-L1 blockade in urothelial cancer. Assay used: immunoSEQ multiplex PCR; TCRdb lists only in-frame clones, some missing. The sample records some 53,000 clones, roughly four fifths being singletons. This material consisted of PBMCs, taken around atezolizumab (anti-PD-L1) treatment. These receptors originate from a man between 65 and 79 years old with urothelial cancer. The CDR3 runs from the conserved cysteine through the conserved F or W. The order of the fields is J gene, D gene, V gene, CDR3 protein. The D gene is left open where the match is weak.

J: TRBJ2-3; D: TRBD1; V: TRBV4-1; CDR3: CASSQAYRTGSTDTQYF
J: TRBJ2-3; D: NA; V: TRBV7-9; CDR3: CASSSSVSTDTQYF
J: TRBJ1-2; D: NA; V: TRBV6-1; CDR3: CASSAGAASGTF
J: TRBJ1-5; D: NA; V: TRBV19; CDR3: CASSIATGSQPQHF
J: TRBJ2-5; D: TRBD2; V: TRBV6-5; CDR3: CASSPGLAGRETQYF
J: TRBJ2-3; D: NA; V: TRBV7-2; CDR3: CASSRDLGTDTQYF
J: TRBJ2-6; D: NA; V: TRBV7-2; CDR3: CASSSGSSGANVLTF
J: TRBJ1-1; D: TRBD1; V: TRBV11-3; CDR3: CASSLTGGLEAFF
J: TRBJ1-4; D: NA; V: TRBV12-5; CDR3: CASGLLGSGNEKLFF
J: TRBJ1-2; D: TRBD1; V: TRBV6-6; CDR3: CASSYRGQGDYGYTF
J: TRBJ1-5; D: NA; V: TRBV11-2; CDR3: CASSLSSSGAQHF
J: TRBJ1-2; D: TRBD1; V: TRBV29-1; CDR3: CSVRRQGANYGYTF
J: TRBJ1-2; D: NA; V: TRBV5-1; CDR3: CASSLTSRGGYGYTF
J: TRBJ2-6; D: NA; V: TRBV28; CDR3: CASRPTGSLSGANVLTF
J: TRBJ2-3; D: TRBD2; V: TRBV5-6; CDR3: CASSLGTSGSPTDTQYF
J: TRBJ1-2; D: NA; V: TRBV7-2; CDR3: CASSLINYGYTF
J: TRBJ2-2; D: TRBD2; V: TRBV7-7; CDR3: CASSPGLAGRTGELFF
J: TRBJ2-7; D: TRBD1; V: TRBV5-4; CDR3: CASSFRGRADEQYF
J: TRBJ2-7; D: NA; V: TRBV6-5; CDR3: CASSKGQGKSYEQYF
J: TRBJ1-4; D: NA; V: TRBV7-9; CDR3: CASSLGTENEKLFF
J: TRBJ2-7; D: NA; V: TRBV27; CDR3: CASKWTISSYEQYF
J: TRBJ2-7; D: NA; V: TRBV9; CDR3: CASSVRAGSYEQYF
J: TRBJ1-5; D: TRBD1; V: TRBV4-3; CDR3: CASSQGQGGTAGNQPQHF
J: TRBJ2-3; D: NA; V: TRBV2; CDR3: CASALRGSTDTQYF
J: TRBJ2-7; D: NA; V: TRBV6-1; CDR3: CASSKERKLYEQYF
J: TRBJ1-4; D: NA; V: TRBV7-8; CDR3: CASSLDGLRDEKLFF
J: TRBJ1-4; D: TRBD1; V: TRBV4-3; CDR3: CASSDRQGNEKLFF
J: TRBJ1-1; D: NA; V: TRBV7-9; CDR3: CASSLDYGGQAFF
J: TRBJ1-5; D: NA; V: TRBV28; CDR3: CASSTLGAANQPQHF